These T cell receptor beta chains were read from a single sample in a study of cytomegalovirus exposure and HLA in healthy donors. Libraries were prepared by immunoSEQ multiplex PCR; TCRdb keeps only in-frame clonotypes and omits some of them. In the table there are around 180,000 clones, roughly four fifths of which are singletons. The sequenced sample was PBMCs. These receptors originate from a man between 18 and 29 years old in good health and CMV-seronegative. CDR3s include the opening cysteine and the closing phenylalanine or tryptophan. A D gene is named only where the DNA matches it firmly. Clone size is not always given. Where it is, it says once, few, many or a class for expanded clones.

TRBJ2-7,TRBD2,TRBV28,-,TGTGCCAGCAGGCCCGCGGTAGCGGGAGGCGAGCAGTACTTC,CASRPAVAGGEQYF
TRBJ1-1,-,TRBV4-3,-,TGCGCCAGCAGCCAAGAAAAGACAGTGAACACTGAAGCTTTCTTT,CASSQEKTVNTEAFF
TRBJ2-7,TRBD1,TRBV7-9,-,TGTGCCAGCAGCGTAGACAGGGGCTCCGGTTTTACCTACGAGCAGTACTTC,CASSVDRGSGFTYEQYF
TRBJ2-5,TRBD1,TRBV5-8,-,TGTGCCAGCAGCCTGACAGGGGCCGAGACCCAGTACTTC,CASSLTGAETQYF
TRBJ2-1,-,TRBV10-3,-,TGTGCCATCAGTGAGTCGGCAGGGGGGAATGAGCAGTTCTTC,CAISESAGGNEQFF
TRBJ2-7,-,TRBV15,-,TGTGCCACCAGCACCGACGACAGAAACTCCTACGAGCAGTACTTC,CATSTDDRNSYEQYF
TRBJ1-1,-,TRBV5-1,-,TGCGCCAGCAGCTCGGGGTCCCTTACCCTGAACACTGAAGCTTTCTTT,CASSSGSLTLNTEAFF
TRBJ2-1,-,TRBV28,-,TGTGCCAGCACCGTGGAGGGTCATGAGCAGTTCTTC,CASTVEGHEQFF
TRBJ1-5,TRBD1,TRBV4-3,-,TGCGCCAGCAGCCAAGGCTTGGGACAGACCAATCAGCCCCAGCATTTT,CASSQGLGQTNQPQHF
TRBJ2-2,-,TRBV10-1,-,TGCGCCAGCAGCTCTACCCCCGGGGTAAAAACCGGGGAGCTGTTTTTT,CASSSTPGVKTGELFF
TRBJ2-3,-,TRBV7-2,-,TGTGCCAGCCCCCCGGGGGATACGCAGTATTTT,CASPPGDTQYF
TRBJ1-2,TRBD1,TRBV19,-,TGTGCCAGTACCCCCGGGACAGCCTATGGCTACACCTTC,CASTPGTAYGYTF
TRBJ2-7,-,TRBV7-6,-,TGTGCCAGCAGCTTGCAGGTTAGGGGCTACGAGCAGTACTTC,CASSLQVRGYEQYF
TRBJ2-2,TRBD1,TRBV5-4,-,TGTGCCAGCACGGGACAGGTCACCGGGGAGCTGTTTTTT,CASTGQVTGELFF
TRBJ2-7,-,TRBV5-4,-,TGTGCCAGCAGCTTAACAAGGGGGGGAGCCTACGAGCAGTACTTC,CASSLTRGGAYEQYF
TRBJ1-5,TRBD1,TRBV15,-,TGTGCCACCAGCAGAGAGGTCCGAGGACAGGGGGCAAATCAGCCCCAGCATTTT,CATSREVRGQGANQPQHF
TRBJ2-7,-,TRBV10-3,-,TGTGCCATCAGTCCGGGATTTACGGGGTACGAGCAGTACTTC,CAISPGFTGYEQYF
TRBJ1-4,-,TRBV5-5,-,TGTGCCAGCAGCTTGCAAGGACTTGAATTTGAAAAACTGTTTTTT,CASSLQGLEFEKLFF
TRBJ2-7,-,TRBV9,-,TGTGCCAGCAGCCCCGTCGGGAGCCGAAACGAGCAGTACTTC,CASSPVGSRNEQYF
TRBJ1-5,TRBD1,TRBV7-9,-,TGTGCCAGCAGCATCGGGACAGGGGGAACCAATCAGCCCCAGCATTTT,CASSIGTGGTNQPQHF
TRBJ2-1,TRBD2,TRBV15,-,TGTGCCACCGGTGGACTAGCGGGATTATTGGGTGAGCAGTTCTTC,CATGGLAGLLGEQFF
TRBJ1-5,TRBD1,TRBV6-1,-,TGTGCCAGCAGTGAGTCGAGACAGGGATTGAATCAGCCCCAGCATTTT,CASSESRQGLNQPQHF
TRBJ1-1,-,TRBV10-2,-,TGCGCCAGCAGAAACCGAGGACAGTTGAACACTGAAGCTTTCTTT,CASRNRGQLNTEAFF
TRBJ2-1,TRBD1,TRBV11-3,-,TGTGCCTCGGGACAGGGGCGCGAGTATGAGCAGTTCTTC,CASGQGREYEQFF
TRBJ2-5,TRBD2,TRBV10-2,-,TGCGCCAGCAGTGCCCCTCGACTAGCGGCCCAAGAGACCCAGTACTTC,CASSAPRLAAQETQYF
TRBJ2-1,TRBD2,TRBV4-1,-,TGCGCCAGCAGCCGTTCTAGCGGGGGGCCCTACAATGAGCAGTTCTTC,CASSRSSGGPYNEQFF
TRBJ2-5,-,TRBV10-1,-,TGCGCCAGCAGTGAGTCGTCCAGCGGCCCCCAAGAGACCCAGTACTTC,CASSESSSGPQETQYF
TRBJ2-7,TRBD1,TRBV5-8,-,TGTGCCAGCATCCATAGAAGTGGACAGGGGGATTACGAGCAGTACTTC,CASIHRSGQGDYEQYF
TRBJ1-1,-,TRBV9,-,TGTGCCAGTTCCGAGGGGCAGGGGAAGGGTGAAGCTTTCTTT,CASSEGQGKGEAFF
TRBJ1-1,TRBD1,TRBV6-5,-,TGTGCCAGCAGGCTCCCCGGGACAGATGAAGCTTTCTTT,CASRLPGTDEAFF
TRBJ2-1,TRBD1,TRBV5-1,few,TGCGCCAGCAGCAAGGGACAGGGGTCGTACAATGAGCAGTTCTTC,CASSKGQGSYNEQFF
TRBJ1-1,-,TRBV28,few,TGTGCCAGCAGTCCCACCACAGTCATGAACACTGAAGCTTTCTTT,CASSPTTVMNTEAFF
TRBJ2-3,TRBD2,TRBV7-2,-,TGTGCCAGCAGTCGAAATAGCGGGGGGGCCGGAGATACGCAGTATTTT,CASSRNSGGAGDTQYF
TRBJ1-5,-,TRBV28,-,TGTGCCAACGAGGACTTTCGCAATCAGCCCCAGCATTTT,CANEDFRNQPQHF
TRBJ2-2,TRBD2,TRBV11-3,-,TGTGCCAGCAGCCCTCGTAGCGGGAGGGGGAACACCGGGGAGCTGTTTTTT,CASSPRSGRGNTGELFF
TRBJ1-4,-,TRBV14,once,TGTGCCAGCAGCCAAGATGGGAGACCAGGCGGTGAAAAACTGTTTTTT,CASSQDGRPGGEKLFF
TRBJ2-7,TRBD1,TRBV7-9,few,TGTGCCAGCAGCCTACGACAGGGTATCTACGAGCAGTACTTC,CASSLRQGIYEQYF